A selection of T cell receptor beta chains follows, all from one sample in a study of molecular identifiers for immune sequencing clone quantification. TCRdb called the PCR reads again in MiXCR, with one record for every CDR3 protein. The data show about 320,000 distinct CDR3 sequences, 24% seen once. The sample consisted of naive CD8+ T cells from blood, with Jurkat cell RNA spiked in. The receptors shown here come from a human donor in good health. Some libraries in this study had Jurkat cell RNA spiked in. The CDR3 runs from the conserved cysteine through the conserved F or W. Each record gives: D gene, V gene, clone size, J gene, CDR3 protein, CDR3 DNA. A D gene is named only where the DNA matches it firmly. Not all rows give a size; the values are once, few, many and, for expanded clones, a class.

NA	TRBV29-1	many	TRBJ2-5	CSGWTIQETQYF	TGCAGCGGCTGGACTATCCAAGAGACCCAGTACTTC
TRBD1	TRBV29-1	many	TRBJ2-7	CSCRTGASYEQYF	TGCAGTTGTAGGACAGGGGCCAGTTACGAGCAGTACTTC
NA	TRBV19	NA	TRBJ2-7	CASSPTGEESYEQYF	TGTGCCAGTAGTCCCACGGGGGAGGAGTCCTACGAGCAGTACTTC
NA	TRBV7-9	many	TRBJ2-2	CASSSGTKNTGELFF	TGTGCCAGCAGCTCCGGGACCAAAAACACCGGGGAGCTGTTTTTT
TRBD2	TRBV20-1	many	TRBJ2-7	CSARGSGSSYEQYF	TGCAGTGCTAGAGGTAGCGGGAGCTCCTACGAGCAGTACTTC
TRBD2	TRBV11-2	few	TRBJ2-7	CASSLDGSGGSYEQYF	TGTGCCAGCAGCTTAGATGGTTCGGGGGGAAGCTACGAGCAGTACTTC
NA	TRBV7-9	NA	TRBJ1-4	CASGLVEGRTNEKPFF	TGTGCCAGCGGCTTAGTGGAGGGGCGCACTAATGAAAAACCGTTTTTT
TRBD1	TRBV28	few	TRBJ2-3	CASSPGQGGIDTQYF	TGTGCCAGCAGTCCCGGACAGGGCGGGATAGATACGCAGTATTTT
NA	TRBV28	many	TRBJ2-3	CASSTRQRGVWFADTQYF	TGTGCCAGCAGTACCCGACAGCGCGGGGTCTGGTTCGCAGATACGCAGTATTTT
TRBD1	TRBV20-1	many	TRBJ2-6	CSARETGTGANVLTF	TGCAGTGCTAGGGAGACAGGGACTGGGGCCAACGTCCTGACTTTC
NA	TRBV7-6	few	TRBJ2-7	CASSLSVGQNLREQYF	TGTGCCAGCAGCTTATCGGTGGGCCAGAACCTACGCGAGCAGTACTTC
NA	TRBV20-1	many	TRBJ2-1	CSARWGNEQFF	TGCAGTGCTAGGTGGGGGAATGAGCAGTTCTTC
NA	TRBV18	many	TRBJ1-4	CASSPSTRAEKLFF	TGTGCCAGCTCACCATCCACCAGAGCAGAAAAACTGTTTTTT
NA	TRBV11-2	many	TRBJ1-5	CASSSQAGENQPQHF	TGTGCCAGCAGCTCACAGGCGGGGGAAAATCAGCCCCAGCATTTT
TRBD1	TRBV7-8	NA	TRBJ2-5	CASSQRTGGLETQYF	TGTGCCAGCAGCCAGAGGACAGGGGGCCTGGAGACCCAGTACTTC
NA	TRBV6-6	NA	TRBJ1-5	CASSLGDQGQPQHF	TGTGCCAGCAGTTTAGGGGACCAGGGGCAGCCCCAGCATTTT
TRBD1	TRBV30	few	TRBJ1-5	CAWSHGQGGEPQHF	TGTGCCTGGAGCCACGGACAGGGAGGAGAGCCCCAGCATTTT
NA	TRBV12-3/TRBV12-4	few	TRBJ2-7	CASSGEGGAYSEQYF	TGTGCCAGCAGCGGTGAGGGGGGAGCCTATTCCGAGCAGTACTTC
NA	TRBV9	many	TRBJ2-7	CASSVSGNSYEQYF	TGTGCCAGCAGCGTATCCGGGAACTCCTACGAGCAGTACTTC
NA	TRBV5-1	NA	TRBJ1-1	CASSLVGRFTEAFF	TGCGCCAGCAGCTTGGTGGGAAGGTTCACTGAAGCTTTCTTT
NA	TRBV19	few	TRBJ1-6	CASSIMTRSNSPLHF	TGTGCCAGTAGTATAATGACAAGGTCGAATTCACCCCTCCACTTT
NA	TRBV12-3/TRBV12-4	NA	TRBJ2-1	CASRSRTYNEQFF	TGTGCCAGCAGATCTCGGACCTACAATGAGCAGTTCTTC
TRBD1	TRBV28	few	TRBJ2-6	CASSADRGNSGANVLTF	TGTGCCAGCAGTGCGGACAGGGGCAACTCTGGGGCCAACGTCCTGACTTTC
NA	TRBV7-2	many	TRBJ2-1	CASSFEGGLEQFF	TGTGCCAGCAGCTTCGAGGGGGGGCTTGAGCAGTTCTTC
NA	TRBV6-2/TRBV6-3	many	TRBJ1-1	CASTYAGVGTEAFF	TGTGCCAGCACCTACGCAGGGGTTGGCACTGAAGCTTTCTTT
NA	TRBV28	few	TRBJ2-4	CASSPYRSSGRAKNIQYF	TGTGCCAGCAGTCCTTACCGGTCCAGTGGTCGGGCCAAAAACATTCAGTACTTC
TRBD2	TRBV2	many	TRBJ2-3	CASGLADGGTDTQYF	TGTGCCAGCGGACTAGCGGACGGGGGTACAGATACGCAGTATTTT
TRBD2	TRBV29-1	NA	TRBJ2-2	CSVEEVSGGNTGELFF	TGCAGCGTTGAAGAGGTTAGCGGGGGGAACACCGGGGAGCTGTTTTTT
TRBD1	TRBV7-9	once	TRBJ2-7	CASSYGQGMGYAQYF	TGTGCCAGCAGCTACGGACAGGGGATGGGATACGCGCAGTACTTC
NA	TRBV12-3/TRBV12-4	many	TRBJ1-2	CASTDDRNYGYTF	TGTGCCAGCACCGACGACAGAAACTATGGCTACACCTTC
NA	TRBV4-3	many	TRBJ2-7	CASSQDSVISYEQYF	TGCGCCAGCAGCCAAGATTCCGTAATCTCCTACGAGCAGTACTTC
NA	TRBV12-3/TRBV12-4	few	TRBJ2-1	CASNTGSSYNEQFF	TGTGCCAGCAATACAGGGAGCTCCTACAATGAGCAGTTCTTC
NA	TRBV14	many	TRBJ2-5	CASSRPGGTQYF	TGTGCCAGCAGCCGCCCCGGAGGGACCCAGTACTTC
TRBD2	TRBV7-9	few	TRBJ2-2	CASSSDSGGAGELFF	TGTGCCAGCAGCTCCGATAGCGGGGGGGCCGGGGAGCTGTTTTTT
NA	TRBV12-3/TRBV12-4	many	TRBJ1-1	CASSTQGGAFF	TGTGCCAGCAGCACACAGGGCGGAGCTTTCTTT
NA	TRBV20-1	NA	TRBJ2-7	CSARGYGQSYEQYF	TGCAGTGCTAGAGGGTACGGACAGAGCTACGAGCAGTACTTC
NA	TRBV29-1	NA	TRBJ2-2	CSARGIDTGELFF	TGCAGCGCACGGGGGATTGACACCGGGGAGCTGTTTTTT